These 6 T cell receptor beta chains came from one sample sequenced in a study of cytomegalovirus exposure and HLA in healthy donors. PCR employed 60 Vbeta and 13 Jbeta primers. Sequencing used immunoSEQ multiplex PCR; TCRdb keeps in-frame clones, though not all of them. This table holds around 110,000 clones, about four fifths found once. The specimen sequenced was PBMCs. The receptors derive from a woman aged 18 to 35 in good health and CMV-seropositive.

The chain has TRBV11-2 and TRBJ1-6, with D maybe TRBD1 (5 bases). CDR3 length: 14 residues. With 3 bases removed from V and 10 bases from J, the gap between germline ends came to 13 bases. CDR1 is SGHAT and CDR2 is FQNNGV in the germline V gene. For the CDR3, the DNA is TGTGCCAGCAGCTTCGCCCAGGGTGGCTCACCCCTCCACTTT. It codes for CASSFAQGGSPLHF.

V gene TRBV27 combines with J gene TRBJ2-1, with D possibly matching TRBD2 (6 bases). This CDR3 comprises 15 residues. Per the germline V gene, CDR1 is MNHEY and CDR2 is SMNVEV (reference sequence). V was trimmed by 4 bases and J by 3 bases, leaving 13 bases between them. CDR3 region: CASSSKRAHYNEQFF. For the CDR3, the DNA is TGTGCCAGCAGTTCGAAGCGGGCCCACTACAATGAGCAGTTCTTC.

This rearrangement joins TRBV7-9 to TRBJ1-1, with D maybe TRBD1 (5 bases). This CDR3 has 14 amino acids. V was cut by 6 bases and J by 3 bases, with 14 bases left in between. In germline, CDR1 is SEHNR, CDR2 FQNEAQ (reference sequence). The CDR3 DNA is TGTGCCAGCAGTCCAGACGTCAGGGACACTGAAGCTTTCTTT. Translating it yields CASSPDVRDTEAFF.

V and J are TRBV19 and TRBJ2-1; 12 bases match TRBD2. CDR1 is LNHDA, CDR2 SQIVND, per germline (reference sequence). V shed 5 bases and J 10 bases; nucleotides not matched to a gene: 9. The CDR3 has 15 residues. CDR3 loop: CASSPPSGRGGEQFF. Written as DNA, the CDR3 is TGTGCCAGTAGTCCCCCTAGCGGGAGGGGAGGGGAGCAGTTCTTC.

This chain uses TRBV4-1 with TRBJ2-3; maybe TRBD2 (5 bases). V was pared by 1 base and J by 6 bases, with 20 bases between. Germline CDR1 reads MGHRA; CDR2 reads YSYEKL. CDR3 length equals 17 residues. The CDR3 sequence: CASSQGRAKRTVDTQYF. The CDR3 DNA is TGCGCCAGCAGCCAAGGGCGGGCCAAACGGACGGTGGATACGCAGTATTTT.

The chain uses TRBV4-1 and TRBJ1-1, with unresolved D. The CDR3 runs to 13 residues. V was clipped by 3 bases and J by 1 base, with 6 bases between them. Germline V gene sequence: CDR1 MGHRA, CDR2 YSYEKL. As DNA, the CDR3 is TGCGCCAGCAGCCAGTCCGGGAACACTGAAGCTTTCTTT. This gives the protein CASSQSGNTEAFF.